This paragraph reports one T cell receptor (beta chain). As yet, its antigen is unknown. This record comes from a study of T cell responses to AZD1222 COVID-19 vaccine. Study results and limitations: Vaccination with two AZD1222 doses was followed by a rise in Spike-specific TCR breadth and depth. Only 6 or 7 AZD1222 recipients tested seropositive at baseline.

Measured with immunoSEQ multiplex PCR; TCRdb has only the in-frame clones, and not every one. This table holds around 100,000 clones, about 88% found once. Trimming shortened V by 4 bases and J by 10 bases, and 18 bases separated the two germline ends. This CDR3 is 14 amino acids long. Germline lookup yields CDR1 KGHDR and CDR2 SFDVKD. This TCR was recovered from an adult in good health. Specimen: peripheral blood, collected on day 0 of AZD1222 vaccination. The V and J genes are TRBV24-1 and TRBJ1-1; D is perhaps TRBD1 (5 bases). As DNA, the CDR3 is TGTGCCACCAGTGACCCCTTGATGGGACTCGGAGCTTTCTTT. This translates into CATSDPLMGLGAFF.